This TCR beta chain was sequenced for a study of glioma-infiltrating T cells after dendritic cell vaccination. Germline CDR1 SGHTA, CDR2 FQGTGA. Deletions cut 1 base from V and 0 bases from J, with 10 bases between. The CDR3 sequence is 15 residues long. The repertoire was sequenced with immunoSEQ multiplex PCR; TCRdb's copy has only in-frame clones and lacks some. The profile shows approximately 84,000 clones, approximately 84% of them singletons. The sequences come from blood, collected before dendritic cell vaccination. The sequence was obtained from a human donor with glioblastoma. The gene calls are TRBV7-3 and TRBJ2-7; D not certain. The CDR3 reads CASSLMALSSYEQYF. The CDR3 DNA is TGTGCCAGCAGCTTAATGGCCCTCAGCTCCTACGAGCAGTACTTC.